This T cell receptor beta chain was recovered during a study of T cell repertoires in cytomegalovirus infection. Study-level information: Through public TCR beta signatures, both CMV infection and matching HLA type were indicated.

This clonotype has a handful of counts. Antigen specificity is unknown. From the reads, TCRdb called clonotypes with MiXCR, one entry per CDR3 protein. The sample has about 360,000 distinct CDR3 sequences, about a sixth seen once. General study results and limits: HLA-C-restricted CMV clonotypes gave the most frequent clonotype in two of eight donors. The cumulative frequency of public TCR beta families identified carriers of CMV plus the relevant HLA.

Sample: PBMCs. The receptor's source is a human donor in good health (CMV status not recorded). Some clones in this sample may be carry-over from other donors' samples.

CDR3 region: CATRDGGPSSYNEQFF. Written as DNA, the CDR3 is TGTGCCACTCGAGACGGCGGCCCGAGCTCCTACAATGAGCAGTTCTTC. V and J are TRBV7-2 and TRBJ2-1; D is uncertain. CDR1 is SGHTA and CDR2 is FQGNSA in the germline V gene. V lost 10 bases and J 0 bases, leaving 19 bases between the germline ends. This CDR3 comprises 16 residues.